This T cell receptor (beta chain) is drawn from a study of graft-versus-host responses after intestinal transplantation (dated by TCRdb to about 2021). In the study overall: Recipients received multivisceral, liver-intestinal, or isolated intestinal transplants. Alloreactive clones were identified by sequencing pre-transplant mixed lymphocyte reaction products and comparing these products with unstimulated pre-transplant donor and recipient T cells. A peak of at least 4% donor T cells among recipient peripheral blood mononuclear cells was the definition used for donor T cell macrochimerism. Every recipient was given anti-thymocyte globulin induction, followed by around three years of maintenance tacrolimus and steroids. Graft-versus-host and host-versus-graft alloreactive T cell clones were tracked in the graft, circulation and bone marrow after intestinal transplantation using bulk TCR-beta CDR3 sequencing. Instead of going to the commercial service, samples from a few later patients were sequenced in-house on an Illumina MiSeq and processed with MiXCR. The cohort enrolled about two dozen intestinal transplant recipients including one retransplant, and a few patients lacking pretransplant specimens were excluded.

The time point label here, explained by the study, means: cells obtained before transplantation from donor or recipient. CD3+CD4+ and CD3+CD8+ populations were FACS-sorted from unstimulated pre-transplant donor and recipient cells taken from spleen or lymph nodes. To prepare the library, the immunoSEQ multiplex PCR assay was applied. In most patients, genomic DNA was isolated using the Qiagen DNeasy Blood and Tissue Kit and sent frozen to Adaptive Biotechnologies for TCR sequencing. Adaptive Biotechnologies carried out high-throughput TCR-beta CDR3 sequencing of genomic DNA for most patients. Turning to the authors' computational methods: Adaptive's ImmunoSEQ software was the source of the TCR sequencing data for 15 to 20 patients, while a few other patients were processed with MiXCR and VDJtools. To correct CD4 versus CD8 sorting errors, any sequence found in both subsets at a frequency ratio below 5:1 was removed. CDR3 nucleotide sequences shared between donor and recipient were removed because their origin could not be assigned. To count as alloreactive, a clone needed at least 2-fold expansion over unstimulated cells and a minimum CFSE-low frequency of 0.002% (template counts) or 0.001% (read counts). A clone was considered mappable if detected in the sequenced pre-transplant spleen, lymph node, or MLR CFSE-low populations of the donor or recipient. The cumulative frequency of alloreactive clones was calculated as a percentage of all sequences, weighted by copy number. TCRdb limited this immuneACCESS table to in-frame rearrangements with V and J called. A share of clones is missing; checked studies link under half to unresolved V genes, and the rest is unexplained. That table gives V, J and clone size, and the DNA gave D and trimming. Here the sample has roughly 93,000 clones; roughly 93% occur a single time. The ten largest account for 0.4% to 0.6% of the sample.

The germline ends are 9 bases apart after V is trimmed by 1 base and J by 2 bases. Reading from cysteine to phenylalanine, the CDR3 counts 14 amino acids. The DNA shown is the 42-base CDR3, in frame from base 1. From a lookup of the germline V gene, CDR1 and CDR2 are LGHNA and YNFKEQ. The paper as a whole reports these results and caveats: GvH clones were detected in recipient bone marrow, and some appeared earlier in ileal mucosa or blood, consistent with an intestinal mucosal origin. In patients with donor T cell macrochimerism, the allografts had high GvH to HvG T cell clonal ratios. Peak levels of circulating GvH clones were associated with declines in HvG clones early after transplant. The conclusions were limited by the relatively low number and heterogeneity of the intestinal transplant patients.

Points on this clone: The clone's antigen remains unknown. No clone much larger than this one lies a single base away; base qualities are absent.

The specimen comprised unstimulated CD8+ T cells sorted from spleen or lymph node cells, sampled before intestinal transplant. This sequence originates from a human donor who received an intestinal transplant. The sequence is built from TRBV4-2 and TRBJ2-7, with TRBD2 perhaps the D gene, on 5 matching bases. The DNA is TGTGCCAGCAGCCAAGGGTTCGGGACCTACGAGCAGTACTTC. Protein translation: CASSQGFGTYEQYF.